The TCR beta chain under discussion was sequenced for a study of blood T cell repertoires in COVID-19 (dated by TCRdb to between 2020 and 2021). Context from the whole study: The collaborator samples originated in the United States, Italy and Spain and spanned the acute and convalescent phases of COVID-19. The material from the prospective study consisted of cDNA or gDNA derived from T cells, B-cell-depleted T cells, or PBMCs. Deeply sampled blood TCRbeta repertoires from subjects exposed to, actively infected with, or recovered from COVID-19 were included in the dataset. The repertoires were released in a freely available public database meant as a resource for research on the immune response to SARS-CoV-2. The samples were drawn from two sources: the first 160 participants of the ongoing ImmuneRACE study, and 1,200 or so subjects contributed by 6 global collaborators. Sample metadata almost always included a de-identified subject ID, COVID-19 status, age in years and sex. HLA class I and class II types, where available, came from metadata supplied by the sample provider rather than from assay-based typing. Summary of the overall study and its limitations: Clinical and demographic metadata were provided uncurated, with the amount varying by source and participant.

In regard to this clone: Its antigen remains undetermined. One base away there is no much larger clone; base qualities are not given.

Each collaborating institution followed its own protocols to collect whole blood in K2EDTA tubes. For TCRbeta analysis, collaborators shipped samples as frozen whole blood, isolated PBMCs, or DNA extracted from either of those sample types. The CDR3 goes from the cysteine to the phenylalanine over 13 residues. Just the 39-base CDR3 DNA is kept, in frame starting at base 1. CDR1 and CDR2 are read off the germline V gene (reference sequence) as LNHDA and SQIVND. The trim is 3 bases for V and 5 bases for J, with a gap of 10 bases between the germline ends. The immunoSEQ Assay, a bias-controlled multiplex PCR, was used to amplify TCRbeta CDR3 regions from genomic DNA. For the original study's pipeline: The number of nucleated cells in each sample was estimated from the amplification of reference gene primers within the assay. To quantify the absolute abundance of each unique TCRbeta CDR3 rearrangement, sequence reads were collapsed and filtered. For each sample, productive Simpson clonality was calculated by taking the square root of Simpson's diversity index across productive rearrangements. TCRdb obtained this table from immuneACCESS and retained in-frame rearrangements with V and J assigned. These tables miss some clones; where compared with another copy, unresolved V genes account for less than half of the shortfall, and the remainder is unexplained. V and J calls and clone size are given by that table; D and trimming were obtained from the DNA. The sample table holds more than 75,000 clones, of which approximately 82% were seen once. 25% of the sample comes from the top ten.

This clonotype was sampled from a man in his 60s with acute or convalescent COVID-19. Sequencing input: peripheral blood. The chain couples TRBV19 to TRBJ2-5, with no confidently assigned D gene. The CDR3 corresponds to CASSIARVETQYF. The DNA sequence is TGTGCCAGTAGTATCGCCCGAGTGGAGACCCAGTACTTC.